The 18 T cell receptor beta chains reported below all come from one sample, sequenced in a study of Ad26.COV2.S vaccination and SARS-CoV-2 variants. Noted treatment: some 19 received Ad26.COV2.S at low or high dose, single or two shots; a few received placebo; per-sample allocation not given. At day 63 after the first vaccine or placebo injection, samples were drawn. Some clones are missing from TCRdb's copy, which holds only in-frame ones; the method was immunoSEQ multiplex PCR. The sample includes about 680,000 clones, 89% seen only once; the top ten take over 1.3%. Here the sequenced sample was peripheral blood, taken in a trial of Ad26.COV2.S vaccine versus placebo. The receptors come from a person between 18 and 65 years old who received the Ad26.COV2.S COVID-19 vaccine or a placebo.

The chain uses TRBV3-1 (or the pseudogene TRBV3-2) and TRBJ1-6, with D uncertain. This CDR3 comprises 14 residues. Germline values: CDR1 LGHDT, CDR2 YNNKEL (reference sequence). Deletions cut 0 bases from V and 6 bases from J, with 6 bases between. CDR3 bases: TGTGCCAGCAGCCAAGACCGGTTTAATTCACCCCTCCACTTT. It encodes CASSQDRFNSPLHF.

This clone was seen a few times. The genes are TRBV5-1 and TRBJ1-2; TRBD1 is a possible D gene (6 bases). V was shortened by 4 bases and J by 0 bases, with 10 bases between the two germline ends. Germline CDR1 reads SGHRS; CDR2 reads YFSETQ. The CDR3 extends over 14 amino acids. This chain's CDR3 is CASSAGTSNYGYTF. CDR3 sequence (DNA): TGCGCCAGCAGCGCCGGGACATCTAACTATGGCTACACCTTC.

The chain recombines TRBV12-5 with TRBJ1-1; D might be TRBD1 (6 bases). V gave up 4 bases and J gave up 1 base, with 16 bases separating them. Germline V gives CDR1 LGHNT, CDR2 FRNRAP. The CDR3 consists of 16 residues. CDR3 region: CASGSSGGGRNTEAFF. CDR3 bases: TGTGCTAGTGGTTCATCGGGAGGGGGGAGGAACACTGAAGCTTTCTTT. Filled out from reference TRBV12-5 and TRBJ1-1, the complete variable domain reads DARVTQTPRHKVTEMGQEVTMRCQPILGHNTVFWYRQTMMQGLELLAYFRNRAPLDDSGMPKDRFSAEMPDATLATLKIQPSEPRDSAVYFCASGSSGGGRNTEAFFGQGTRLTVV.

This chain links TRBV19 with TRBJ1-2; unclear D gene. The CDR3 is 13 amino acids. Germline V lookup: CDR1 LNHDA, CDR2 SQIVND (reference sequence). Trimming took 6 bases from V and 8 from J, leaving 16 bases between them. The CDR3 bases are TGTGCCAGTAGCATCCCCGGGAACAGAGGCTACACCTTC. The encoded protein is CASSIPGNRGYTF.

In DNA, the CDR3 is TGCGCCAGCAGCTTGGGGGACAGAGTCCTTGGTGAGCAGTTCTTC. Translating gives CASSLGDRVLGEQFF. The chain is built from TRBV5-1 and TRBJ2-1; the match to TRBD1 covers 7 bases. With 0 bases clipped from V and 9 bases from J, the junction kept 9 bases outside the gene matches. CDR1 SGHRS and CDR2 YFSETQ come from the germline V gene. The CDR3 runs to 15 residues. Full variable domain (remainder filled in from reference TRBV5-1 and TRBJ2-1): KAGVTQTPRYLIKTRGQQVTLSCSPISGHRSVSWYQQTPGQGLQFLFEYFSETQRNKGNFPGRFSGRQFSNSRSEMNVSTLELGDSALYLCASSLGDRVLGEQFFGPGTRLTVL.

The V gene is TRBV24-1, the J gene TRBJ2-5; D remains ambiguous. CDR3 length equals 11 residues. Trimming cost V 1 base and J 5 bases, with 1 base left between them. Germline V CDR1 and CDR2: KGHDR, SFDVKD. CDR3 sequence reads: CATSDFETQYF. For the CDR3, the DNA is TGTGCCACCAGTGATTTTGAGACCCAGTACTTC.

With respect to this clone: Just one base apart from a much larger clone, this may be a read error. This sample includes further DNA sequences coding for the same CDR3. V gene TRBV27 combines with J gene TRBJ2-7; D gene unclear. This CDR3 region has 11 residues. Per germline, CDR1 MNHEY and CDR2 SMNVEV (reference sequence). Deletions cut 6 bases from V and 4 bases from J, with 7 bases between. The CDR3 sequence: CASSLGYEQYF. Here the CDR3 DNA reads TGTGCCAGCAGCCTCGGATACGAGCAGTACTTC.

The gene calls are TRBV29-1 and TRBJ1-2; D is ambiguous. With 3 bases removed from V and 6 bases from J, the gap between germline ends came to 5 bases. This CDR3 spans 10 amino acids. The germline CDR1 and CDR2 sequences are SQVTM and ANQGSEA. CDR3 sequence reads: CSVERNGYTF. DNA for the CDR3: TGCAGCGTTGAGAGAAATGGCTACACCTTC.

Only a few counts were recorded for this clone. V and J are TRBV5-1 and TRBJ1-6; D gene uncertain. The V gene lost 0 bases and the J gene lost 6 bases, with 7 bases spanning the gap. Germline-derived CDR1 and CDR2 are SGHRS and YFSETQ. The CDR3 is 14 residues long. The CDR3 spells CASSLEDSNSPLHF. The CDR3 DNA follows: TGCGCCAGCAGCTTGGAGGATAGTAATTCACCCCTCCACTTT.

CDR3 sequence reads: CASSYETGGFYEQYF. CDR3 sequence (DNA): TGTGCCAGCAGTTATGAGACAGGGGGATTTTACGAGCAGTACTTC. V is TRBV6-2 or TRBV6-3 and J is TRBJ2-7; 9 positions agree with TRBD1. This CDR3 has 15 residues. V lost 3 bases, J lost 4 bases, and 7 bases stayed unmatched. The germline V gene has CDR1 MNHEY and CDR2 SVGEGT.

Notes on this clone: Other DNA sequences in the same sample also yield this CDR3. The chain is built from TRBV29-1 and TRBJ2-3, with unresolved D. This CDR3 has 12 residues. Germline V gives CDR1 SQVTM, CDR2 ANQGSEA. V lost 1 base, J lost 2 bases, and 4 bases lay in between. CDR3: CSVEGATDTQYF. The CDR3 region has the DNA TGCAGCGTTGAAGGAGCCACAGATACGCAGTATTTT.

The DNA for the CDR3 is TGTGCCAGCAGCTTGGAGCCGCAGGTCTCTGGAAACACCATATATTTT. Residues: CASSLEPQVSGNTIYF. The V gene is TRBV5-5, the J gene TRBJ1-3; no clear D. This CDR3 has 16 residues. Trimming pared 0 bases from V and 0 bases from J, leaving 10 bases between. The germline CDR1 and CDR2 sequences are SGHKS and YYEKEE (reference sequence).

This clone was observed a single time. The gene calls are TRBV6-2 or TRBV6-3 and TRBJ2-2, with 8 positions matching TRBD1. Looked up from germline, CDR1 is MNHEY and CDR2 is SVGEGT. The junction had 11 bases not matched to a gene; V was cut back by 2 bases and J by 6 bases. The CDR3 sequence is 17 residues long. The CDR3: CASSYPPWTGSSGELFF. The CDR3 coding sequence is TGTGCCAGCAGTTACCCCCCATGGACAGGGAGCTCCGGGGAGCTGTTTTTT.

V and J are TRBV18 and TRBJ1-3, with 9 bases that match TRBD1. V trimming: 6 bases; J trimming: 5 bases; junction bases outside the gene matches: 8. The CDR3 has 15 amino acids. Germline CDR1 reads KGHSH; CDR2 reads LQKENI. The CDR3 reads CASSPGTGMRNTIYF. The CDR3 region has the DNA TGTGCCAGCTCGCCCGGGACAGGGATGCGAAACACCATATATTTT.

V is TRBV28 and J is TRBJ2-5, with 7 bases fitting TRBD1. Germline trimming cut 4 bases from V and 5 bases from J; bases unmatched to any gene: 10. The CDR3 loop spans 15 amino acids. Germline CDR1 reads MDHEN; CDR2 reads SYDVKM. Here the CDR3 reads CASSWGRQGRETQYF. CDR3 DNA sequence: TGTGCCAGCAGTTGGGGTAGACAGGGTCGGGAGACCCAGTACTTC.

The chain has TRBV18 and TRBJ2-5, with 14 nucleotides matching TRBD2. V was clipped by 0 bases and J by 2 bases; unmatched bases: 8. Germline CDR1 reads KGHSH; CDR2 reads LQKENI. The CDR3 totals 19 residues. The CDR3 is CASSPPGLAGGGRQETQYF. For the CDR3, the DNA is TGTGCCAGCTCACCACCCGGACTAGCGGGAGGAGGGCGTCAAGAGACCCAGTACTTC.

CDR3 bases: TGTGCCAGCAGCCGCCCAGGCTCTGGAAACACCATATATTTT. This gives the protein CASSRPGSGNTIYF. This chain connects TRBV3-1 (or the pseudogene TRBV3-2) to TRBJ1-3; no reliable D call. The V gene lost 4 bases and the J gene lost 0 bases, with 7 bases spanning the gap. The CDR3 has 14 residues. CDR1 is LGHDT and CDR2 is YNNKEL in the germline V gene (reference sequence).

This clone showed up just once. This chain connects TRBV6-5 to TRBJ2-2; tentative D call: TRBD2 (6 bases). Germline assignment: CDR1 MNHEY and CDR2 SVGAGI. CDR3 size: 15 residues. V gave up 6 bases and J gave up 5 bases, with 16 bases separating them. The CDR3 sequence is CASSHYAAGTGELFF. The CDR3 DNA sequence: TGTGCCAGCAGCCACTACGCGGCGGGGACCGGGGAGCTGTTTTTT.